This T cell receptor (beta chain) stems from a study of cytomegalovirus exposure and HLA in healthy donors. Primers: 60 Vbeta forward and 13 Jbeta reverse. Here immunoSEQ multiplex PCR was the method, and the copy in TCRdb shows in-frame clones only, minus some. The sample consists of over 55,000 clones, 75% to 90% of them appearing once. The clonotype was recovered from a woman aged 25-40 years in good health and CMV-seropositive. The sequencing sample was made of PBMCs.

The CDR3 here is CASRLGSGSSYEQYF. The CDR3 region has the DNA TGTGCCAGTAGGCTTGGGAGCGGGAGCTCCTACGAGCAGTACTTC. This chain connects TRBV19 to TRBJ2-7; 8 nucleotides agree with TRBD2. CDR1 and CDR2 from the germline V gene are LNHDA and SQIVND (reference sequence). J gave up 0 bases and V 6 bases, and 7 bases lay outside the gene matches. The CDR3 extends over 15 amino acids.